The 15 T cell receptor beta chains in this list originate from one sample, sequenced in a study of T cell responses to AZD1222 COVID-19 vaccine (dated by TCRdb to the early 2020s). To prepare the library, the immunoSEQ multiplex PCR assay was applied. As stored in TCRdb, this immuneACCESS dataset retains in-frame rearrangements with V and J assigned. A fraction of the clones does not appear; measured against another copy, unresolved V genes explain less than half of the discrepancy, and the remainder lacks a known reason. Across this sample there are about 160,000 clones, with around 91% seen only once. Approximately 6.9% of the sample goes to the ten largest clones. The sample's time point label, in plain terms: baseline before first vaccination. The input for sequencing was peripheral blood, taken on day 0 of AZD1222 vaccination. The receptors shown here come from an adult in good health.

This chain connects TRBV10-3 to TRBJ2-3, with 12 positions matching TRBD2. This CDR3 region has 15 residues. CDR1 is ENHRY and CDR2 is SYGVKD in the germline V gene. Trimming took 6 bases from V and 3 from J; bases not matched to a gene: 4. The CDR3 reads CAIRPSGGETDTQYF. DNA for the CDR3: TGTGCCATCAGGCCTAGCGGGGGGGAAACAGATACGCAGTATTTT.

The chain combines TRBV4-1 with TRBJ2-2, with TRBD2 identical over 8 bases. The CDR3 covers 17 residues. V lost 4 bases and J lost 5; bases outside the gene matches: 12. The germline CDR1 and CDR2 sequences are MGHRA and YSYEKL. This chain's CDR3 is CASSPGPGGGRTGELFF. The CDR3 region has the DNA TGCGCCAGCAGCCCCGGGCCCGGGGGGGGCCGTACCGGGGAGCTGTTTTTT.

V gene TRBV18 combines with J gene TRBJ1-5, with TRBD1 as a possible D gene (5 bases). There are 15 residues in the CDR3. Germline V lookup: CDR1 KGHSH, CDR2 LQKENI. V was pared by 3 bases and J by 4 bases, with 13 bases between. CDR3 sequence reads: CASSPSGPANQPQHF. CDR3 nucleotides: TGTGCCAGCTCACCCTCAGGGCCAGCAAATCAGCCCCAGCATTTT.

The chain joins TRBV3-1 (or the pseudogene TRBV3-2) to TRBJ1-1, with 10 bases lining up with TRBD1. V gave up 7 bases and J gave up 4 bases; unmatched junction bases: 6. Germline CDR1 and CDR2: LGHDT and YNNKEL (reference sequence). This CDR3 spans 14 amino acids. CDR3 loop: CASNGRTGGTEAFF. The CDR3 coding sequence is TGTGCCAGCAACGGGAGGACAGGGGGCACTGAAGCTTTCTTT.

This rearrangement joins TRBV6-6 to TRBJ2-3, with 14 bases lining up with TRBD2. This CDR3 comprises 17 residues. The germline CDR1 and CDR2 sequences are MNHNY and SVGAGI (reference sequence). J was trimmed by 2 bases and V by 5 bases; bases with no gene match: 6. Here the CDR3 DNA reads TGTGCCAGCAGTCCCCTGGGACTAGCGGGGGACACAGATACGCAGTATTTT. Its translation: CASSPLGLAGDTDTQYF.

In nucleotides, the CDR3 is TGTGCCAGCAGCGTAGCACCGACAGGGGAAGAGACCCAGTACTTC. Translation: CASSVAPTGEETQYF. The chain combines TRBV9 with TRBJ2-5; 8 bases are shared with TRBD1. The CDR3 has 15 residues. Per the germline V gene, CDR1 is SGDLS and CDR2 is YYNGEE. After removal of 0 bases from V and 3 bases from J, the junction contained 4 bases not matched to a gene.

The rearrangement joins TRBV6-2 or TRBV6-3 to TRBJ1-5; tentative D call: TRBD1 (5 bases). Per the germline V gene, CDR1 is MNHEY and CDR2 is SVGEGT. Trimming left V 5 bases short and J 0 bases short, with 8 bases between. The CDR3 spans 14 residues. CDR3 nucleotides: TGTGCCAGCAGTAGACAGTTTAGCAATCAGCCCCAGCATTTT. Residues: CASSRQFSNQPQHF.

The chain couples TRBV7-3 to TRBJ2-5; 7 bases match TRBD1. V shed 5 bases, J shed 1 base, and the junction held 10 bases outside the gene matches. Per germline, CDR1 SGHTA and CDR2 FQGTGA. The CDR3 sequence is 16 residues long. CDR3 bases: TGTGCCAGCAGCCGATCCGGGACAGTAAGCCAAGAGACCCAGTACTTC. Protein sequence: CASSRSGTVSQETQYF.

In DNA form, the CDR3 reads TGTGCCAGCAGCGCCCAGTCGATCTCCTACGAGCAGTACTTC. Amino acids: CASSAQSISYEQYF. The V call is TRBV9, the J call TRBJ2-7, with D hard to call. From germline, CDR1 is SGDLS and CDR2 YYNGEE. V dropped 3 bases and J dropped 0 bases, with 10 bases sitting between them. The CDR3 covers 14 residues.

The chain joins TRBV12-5 to TRBJ2-1, with TRBD2 identical over 13 bases. The V gene end was trimmed by 1 base and the J gene end by 10 bases; junction bases not matched to a gene: 16. The CDR3 consists of 19 residues. Germline CDR1 and CDR2: LGHNT and FRNRAP. The CDR3 DNA sequence: TGTGCTAGTGGTTTGGCAACGAAAGGACTAGCGGGAGTACCTAGCGAGCAGTTCTTC. Translated: CASGLATKGLAGVPSEQFF.

The rearrangement uses TRBV19 and TRBJ2-5; 8 positions agree with TRBD2. The CDR3 loop spans 14 amino acids. With 6 bases clipped from V and 4 bases from J, the junction kept 7 bases outside the gene matches. The germline CDR1 and CDR2 sequences are LNHDA and SQIVND (reference sequence). This CDR3 reads CASRGTSLPETQYF. The CDR3 coding sequence is TGTGCCAGTAGGGGGACTAGTCTTCCAGAGACCCAGTACTTC. Looking up the rest from reference TRBV19 and TRBJ2-5 gives the full variable domain: DGGITQSPKYLFRKEGQNVTLSCEQNLNHDAMYWYRQDPGQGLRLIYYSQIVNDFQKGDIAEGYSVSREKKESFPLTVTSAQKNPTAFYLCASRGTSLPETQYFGPGTRLLVL.

This clone has just one count. The chain joins TRBV25-1 to TRBJ2-7; no clear D gene. CDR3 length: 17 amino acids. CDR1 is MGHDK, CDR2 SYGVNS, per germline. V gave up 6 bases and J gave up 4 bases, with 25 bases separating them. The CDR3 DNA is TGTGCCAGCAGAGCTTCGGCGAAGTTGACCCGAGGTTACGAGCAGTACTTC. It encodes CASRASAKLTRGYEQYF.

The V call is TRBV12-3 or TRBV12-4, the J call TRBJ1-1, with D hard to call. CDR3 size: 13 residues. Trimming took 7 bases from V and 0 from J, leaving 9 bases between them. CDR3: CASNSGMNTEAFF. As DNA, the CDR3 is TGTGCCAGCAATTCAGGAATGAACACTGAAGCTTTCTTT.

The genes are TRBV2 and TRBJ2-3, with D unclear. The V gene's germline CDR1 is SNHLY and CDR2 FYNNEI. The CDR3 has 13 amino acids. Trimming pared 3 bases from V and 4 bases from J, leaving 8 bases between. The CDR3 is CASSEGWADTQYF. The CDR3 DNA sequence: TGTGCCAGCAGTGAGGGGTGGGCAGATACGCAGTATTTT.

V is TRBV5-6 and J is TRBJ1-2, with D unresolved. Germline-derived CDR1 and CDR2 are SGHDT and YYEEEE. Between the trimmed V and J ends, which lost 4 bases and 4 bases, there was a span of 14 bases. The CDR3 is made up of 14 amino acids. The CDR3 sequence is CASSPGTAAYGYTF. In DNA, the CDR3 is TGTGCCAGCAGCCCCGGAACAGCTGCCTATGGCTACACCTTC.